The source of this T cell receptor beta chain is a study of cytomegalovirus exposure and HLA in healthy donors. The overall study: A preliminary data release comprised roughly 80 million unique TCRs obtained from HLA-typed donors.

The CDR3 runs 14 residues. V was trimmed by 3 bases and J by 2 bases, leaving 9 bases between them. The germline gives CDR1 LNHDA, CDR2 SQIVND (reference sequence). Regarding this clone: Its antigen is not known.

PCR involved 60 Vbeta and 13 Jbeta primers. Generated by immunoSEQ multiplex PCR, the TCRdb table keeps only in-frame clones and is missing some. The data contain under 150,000 clones, around 70% of them seen just once; the ten biggest clones take up about 4%. Whole-study findings and limits: Cytomegalovirus status was reportedly diagnosed by the classifier with high sensitivity and specificity. Using a false discovery rate of 0.05, a later analysis showed that approximately 18,000 TCR beta sequences were associated with HLA alleles. Segments of the TCR beta V type were, in most cases, productive about 90% or about 30% of the time in an earlier analysis.

The chain carries TRBV19 and TRBJ2-3; perhaps TRBD1 as D (5 bases). Sample: PBMCs. This clonotype originated in a woman aged 35 to 49 in good health and CMV-seropositive. Here the CDR3 reads CASSMVDNTDTQYF. The CDR3 nucleotides are TGTGCCAGTAGTATGGTGGACAACACAGATACGCAGTATTTT.